This T cell receptor beta chain was profiled in a study of T cells in localized non-small cell lung cancer. Study observations and caveats: Higher T cell density in the blood was associated with longer overall survival, whereas higher adjacent-lung clonality associated with shorter survival.

This table comes from immunoSEQ multiplex PCR, and its TCRdb copy is limited to in-frame clones, with some not included. The sample contains approximately 50,000 clones, 85% to 90% of which appear only once. Turning to this clone: Its target is unknown.

This CDR3 region has 15 residues. V lost 4 bases and J lost 5; bases outside the gene matches: 9. Germline CDR1 MNHEY, CDR2 SVGAGI. The chain carries TRBV6-5 and TRBJ1-2, with 8 bases that match TRBD1. The source of this sequence is a man between 40 and 75 years old with stage II lung adenocarcinoma. Sequencing used PBMCs, obtained before any cancer treatment. DNA of the CDR3: TGTGCCAGCAGTTCACCCGGGACAGGAAGATATGGCTACACCTTC. Protein sequence: CASSSPGTGRYGYTF.